Shown below are 7 T cell receptor beta chains from a single sample sequenced in a study of T cells in Graves' hyperthyroidism and ophthalmopathy. Amplified TCR beta CDR3 regions came from RNA transcripts. When the TCR CDR3 underwent first-round RT-PCR, the HTBI primer set was used. TCRdb re-called the multiplex PCR reads with MiXCR, one entry per CDR3 protein. Of more than 600,000 distinct CDR3 sequences in the sample, 16% are singletons; the top ten hold approximately 8.4%. Sequenced material: blood. The receptors shown here come from a man between 18 and 35 years old with Graves' hyperthyroidism.

This clonotype was counted between two and nine times. V is TRBV28 and J is TRBJ1-3; D uncertain. The CDR3 is 15 amino acids. CDR1 and CDR2 (germline): MDHEN, SYDVKM. V was pared by 5 bases and J by 4 bases, with 15 bases between. As DNA, the CDR3 is TGTGCCAGCAGTCCCCCGGACCTGGTGGGAAACACCATATATTTT. Amino acids: CASSPPDLVGNTIYF. Full variable domain (remainder filled in from reference TRBV28 and TRBJ1-3): DVKVTQSSRYLVKRTGEKVFLECVQDMDHENMFWYRQDPGLGLRLIYFSYDVKMKEKGDIPEGYSVSREKKERFSLILESASTNQTSMYLCASSPPDLVGNTIYFGEGSWLTVV.

The rearrangement uses TRBV7-9 and TRBJ2-4; no definite D call. Germline CDR1 and CDR2: SEHNR and FQNEAQ (reference sequence). The CDR3 runs 15 residues. V gave up 1 base and J gave up 0 bases, with 7 bases separating them. For the CDR3, the DNA is TGTGCCAGCAGCTTAGGGGCAGTAGCCAAAAACATTCAGTACTTC. As protein: CASSLGAVAKNIQYF. Full variable domain (missing parts from reference TRBV7-9 and TRBJ2-4): DTGVSQNPRHKITKRGQNVTFRCDPISEHNRLYWYRQTLGQGPEFLTYFQNEAQLEKSRLLSDRFSAERPKGSFSTLEIQRTEQGDSAMYLCASSLGAVAKNIQYFGAGTRLSVL.

Ten or more counts support this clonotype. The CDR3 DNA follows: TGCAGTGCTAGATCTGCCGAGCGGGAGGGGTACAATGAGCAGTTCTTC. Its protein is CSARSAEREGYNEQFF. The chain couples TRBV20-1 to TRBJ2-1; 10 positions agree with TRBD2. J gave up 4 bases and V 2 bases, and 8 bases lay outside the gene matches. The CDR3 runs to 16 residues. Germline V lookup: CDR1 DFQATT, CDR2 SNEGSKA (reference sequence).

This clonotype has at least ten counts. The rearrangement links TRBV7-6 to TRBJ2-7; D gene ambiguous. The CDR3 totals 13 residues. The ends were cut back, 0 bases at V and 3 bases at J, with 6 bases in the middle. Germline CDR1 and CDR2: SGHVS and FNYEAQ. The chain's CDR3 is CASSLAGNYEQYF. In DNA form, the CDR3 reads TGTGCCAGCAGCTTAGCGGGGAACTACGAGCAGTACTTC.

This clonotype was found many times. The chain carries TRBV2 and TRBJ1-2, with a tentative D call TRBD1 (5 bases). Germline CDR1 SNHLY, CDR2 FYNNEI. V shed 8 bases and J shed 3 bases, with 7 bases lying between them. The CDR3 covers 11 residues. The CDR3 here is CASARDYGYTF. As DNA, the CDR3 is TGTGCCAGCGCCAGGGACTATGGCTACACCTTC.

The rearrangement uses TRBV5-5 and TRBJ1-2; 7 bases line up with TRBD1. The V and J ends lost 4 bases and 9 bases, in that order; junction bases with no gene match: 6. The germline CDR1 and CDR2 sequences are SGHKS and YYEKEE (reference sequence). The CDR3 contains 12 residues. CDR3 loop: CASSNRTGRYTF. The CDR3 DNA sequence: TGTGCCAGCAGCAACCGGACAGGACGCTACACCTTC.

Only a few counts were recorded for this clonotype. The chain links TRBV4-1 to TRBJ1-1; 7 bases fit TRBD1. This CDR3 region has 14 residues. V was clipped by 3 bases and J by 4 bases; unmatched bases: 5. CDR1 is MGHRA, CDR2 YSYEKL, per germline. The CDR3 here is CASSQDDRATEAFF. In DNA form, the CDR3 reads TGCGCCAGCAGCCAGGACGACAGGGCCACTGAAGCTTTCTTT.